The 6 T cell receptor beta chains below come from one sample, sequenced in a study of T cell repertoires in cytomegalovirus infection. TCRdb itself ran the reads through MiXCR, one entry per CDR3 protein. Here the sample spans approximately 500,000 distinct CDR3 sequences, around 10% being singletons. Source material: PBMCs. The receptor set was obtained from a human donor in good health (CMV status not recorded). Some clones in this sample may be carry-over from other donors' samples.

This clonotype was picked up a small number of times. The chain joins TRBV3-1 to TRBJ1-2; D possibly corresponds to TRBD1 (5 bases). From germline, CDR1 is LGHDT and CDR2 YNNKEL (reference sequence). V was cut by 2 bases and J by 1 base, with 11 bases left in between. This CDR3 has 15 residues. CDR3 region: CASSQKTGDNYGYTF. In DNA, the CDR3 is TGTGCCAGCAGCCAAAAAACAGGCGATAACTATGGCTACACCTTC.

Many counts were recorded for this clonotype. The chain is built from TRBV2 and TRBJ2-7, with 11 positions matching TRBD2. The CDR3 length is 12 residues. With V trimmed by 8 bases and J by 3 bases, 0 bases remained unmatched. Per the germline V gene, CDR1 is SNHLY and CDR2 is FYNNEI. The DNA for the CDR3 is TGTGCCAGCCTAGCGGGGGGCTACGAGCAGTACTTC. It translates to CASLAGGYEQYF.

The J gene is TRBJ2-7, the V gene TRBV20-1, with unresolved D. Germline CDR1 DFQATT, CDR2 SNEGSKA (reference sequence). Trimming cost V 4 bases and J 6 bases, with 16 bases left between them. The CDR3 runs to 13 residues. Here the CDR3 reads CSAMTLPPAEQYF. CDR3 nucleotide sequence: TGCAGTGCTATGACTCTTCCTCCGGCCGAGCAGTACTTC.

The table lists this clonotype with many counts. This chain joins TRBV6-1 and TRBJ1-1; D is ambiguous. CDR1 and CDR2 (germline): MNHNS, SASEGT. This CDR3 spans 14 amino acids. The V end was cut by 0 bases, the J end by 6 bases, with 11 bases between. The CDR3 sequence is CASSEANESPEAFF. Written as DNA, the CDR3 is TGTGCCAGCAGTGAAGCAAACGAGTCCCCTGAAGCTTTCTTT.

This clonotype showed up many times. V gene TRBV19 combines with J gene TRBJ2-3; the D gene is possibly TRBD1 (6 bases). This CDR3 is 17 amino acids long. Trimming took 5 bases from V and 4 from J, leaving 22 bases between them. CDR1 is LNHDA, CDR2 SQIVND, per germline (reference sequence). The chain's CDR3 is CASSAADLQGSADTQYF. DNA of the CDR3: TGTGCCAGTAGTGCAGCGGACCTACAGGGAAGCGCAGATACGCAGTATTTT.

V gene TRBV20-1 combines with J gene TRBJ2-1; 14 bases are a match to TRBD2. CDR3 length: 17 residues. In germline, CDR1 is DFQATT, CDR2 SNEGSKA (reference sequence). V lost 3 bases, J lost 6 bases, and 10 bases stayed unmatched. In nucleotides, the CDR3 is TGCAGTGCTAGGCCGGGGACTAGCGGGAGCCTCCCCAATGAGCAGTTCTTC. Translation: CSARPGTSGSLPNEQFF.